This TCR beta chain is from a study of T cell responses to AZD1222 COVID-19 vaccine. The study, taken as a whole, reports: Scientists sampled the repertoires only once the peak T cell response had passed.

This CDR3 spans 14 amino acids. CDR1 SGHRS and CDR2 YFSETQ come from the germline V gene. The V and J ends lost 10 bases and 6 bases respectively, with 23 bases between them. Repertoires were generated with immunoSEQ multiplex PCR, while TCRdb's copy carries only in-frame clones and drops some. The table records fewer than 120,000 clones, approximately 90% of them present only once. With regard to this clone: What it binds is not known.

This clonotype was sampled from an adult in good health. This chain links TRBV5-1 with TRBJ2-7; a weak D match, TRBD1 (8 bases). This specimen consisted of peripheral blood, obtained on day 0 of AZD1222 vaccination. The CDR3, as DNA: TGCGCCTCAAAATGGATACAGGGGGGGAGCGAGCAGTACTTC. Amino acid sequence: CASKWIQGGSEQYF.